Below, 28 T cell receptor beta chains from the same sample are listed, as sequenced in a study of ipilimumab plus nivolumab after autologous stem cell transplantation (dated by TCRdb to the early 2020s). The protocol used for the library was the immunoSEQ multiplex PCR assay. The source is immuneACCESS, and TCRdb retained only in-frame sequences with V and J called. Part of the clones is not carried over; for the studies checked, unresolved V genes explain less than half of this, and the remainder is unexplained. The sample table records fewer than 30,000 clones; 86% of these occur just once. Less than 5.5% of the sample lies in the top ten. This specimen was PBMCs, taken in a trial of ipilimumab plus nivolumab as post-transplant consolidation. The source of these receptors is a male donor with diffuse large B-cell lymphoma.

The genes are TRBV12-5 and TRBJ2-2; D may correspond to TRBD1 or TRBD2 (5 bases each). Trimming left V 9 bases short and J 4 bases short, with 15 bases between. Germline CDR1 LGHNT, CDR2 FRNRAP. There are 14 residues in the CDR3. The CDR3: CASQPGASTGELFF. The CDR3 nucleotides are TGTGCTAGCCAACCCGGGGCTTCCACCGGGGAGCTGTTTTTT.

This chain connects TRBV6-4 to TRBJ1-2; TRBD1 aligns across 9 bases. With V trimmed by 0 bases and J by 5 bases, 4 bases remained unmatched. CDR3 size: 15 residues. Per the germline V gene, CDR1 is MRHNA and CDR2 is SNTAGT. The CDR3 loop reads CASSDSGTGSYGYTF. The CDR3 region has the DNA TGTGCCAGCAGTGACTCCGGGACAGGGTCGTATGGCTACACCTTC.

This clone was detected only a few times. V and J are TRBV15 and TRBJ1-3; D is unresolved. The CDR3 is 16 amino acids. Trimming shortened V by 0 bases and J by 2 bases, and 11 bases separated the two germline ends. Germline V lookup: CDR1 LNHNV, CDR2 YYDKDF (reference sequence). The CDR3 spells CATSRDRLRAGNTIYF. The CDR3 DNA sequence: TGTGCCACCAGCAGAGATCGATTAAGGGCTGGAAACACCATATATTTT.

With respect to this clone: It is likely a read error, because the conserved phenylalanine at the end of the CDR3 is missing. This sequence joins TRBV6-5 and TRBJ1-3; D perhaps matches TRBD1 (5 bases). This CDR3 region has 15 residues. The germline V gene has CDR1 MNHEY and CDR2 SVGAGI. V lost 6 bases and J lost 0, with 12 bases in between. The CDR3 protein is CASRGRSLSGNTIYL. CDR3 nucleotides: TGTGCCAGCAGGGGACGCTCGCTCTCTGGAAACACCATATATCTT.

The V call is TRBV9, the J call TRBJ2-1, with a weak D call TRBD1 (7 bases). The CDR3 is 13 amino acids. CDR1 SGDLS and CDR2 YYNGEE come from the germline V gene. V lost 0 bases, J lost 15 bases, and 16 bases lay in between. The CDR3 reads CASSVGQGGLLFF. In nucleotides, the CDR3 is TGTGCCAGCAGCGTAGGTCAGGGGGGCCTATTGTTCTTC.

This chain links TRBV7-9 with TRBJ1-2; 8 bases map to TRBD1. CDR3 length: 14 amino acids. CDR1 and CDR2 (germline): SEHNR, FQNEAQ (reference sequence). V gave up 4 bases and J gave up 14 bases; unmatched junction bases: 15. The CDR3 spells CASSSEPGQASRTF. CDR3 nucleotide sequence: TGTGCCAGCAGCTCCGAGCCGGGACAGGCGTCCCGTACCTTC.

The count of this clone is one. The chain recombines TRBV6-5 with TRBJ2-7, with 7 bases identical to TRBD2. The V gene end was trimmed by 2 bases and the J gene end by 1 base; junction bases not matched to a gene: 2. This CDR3 has 14 residues. Germline-derived CDR1 and CDR2 are MNHEY and SVGAGI. The CDR3 DNA sequence: TGTGCCAGCAGTTACCAAGCGGGATCCTACGAGCAGTACTTC. Protein sequence: CASSYQAGSYEQYF.

J is TRBJ2-2 and V is TRBV5-1; the match to TRBD1 covers 7 bases. CDR1 and CDR2 (germline): SGHRS, YFSETQ. Germline trimming cut 4 bases from V and 0 bases from J; bases unmatched to any gene: 6. The CDR3 spans 16 residues. This chain's CDR3 is CASSPGTATNTGELFF. The CDR3 DNA is TGCGCCAGCAGCCCAGGGACAGCCACGAACACCGGGGAGCTGTTTTTT.

This chain links TRBV29-1 with TRBJ1-1, with 7 bases matching TRBD1. CDR3 length: 15 residues. Germline V gives CDR1 SQVTM, CDR2 ANQGSEA. J gave up 1 base and V 5 bases, and 10 bases lay outside the gene matches. CDR3 nucleotide sequence: TGCAGCGTTCACCCAAGACAGGGAACGAACACTGAAGCTTTCTTT. This encodes CSVHPRQGTNTEAFF.

In this sample, this clone turned up once. The CDR3 coding sequence is TGTGCCAGCAGCTTGCGGACTGGTACGGATGGCTACACCTTC. Its translation: CASSLRTGTDGYTF. This chain links TRBV7-8 with TRBJ1-2; D not resolved. The CDR3 covers 14 residues. Germline V gene sequence: CDR1 SGHVS, CDR2 FQNEAQ. The V end was cut by 3 bases, the J end by 6 bases, with 14 bases between.

This rearrangement joins TRBV18 to TRBJ1-2; perhaps TRBD1 as D (6 bases). Germline CDR1 and CDR2: KGHSH and LQKENI. Trimming shortened V by 2 bases and J by 8 bases, and 9 bases separated the two germline ends. The CDR3 extends over 12 amino acids. DNA for the CDR3: TGTGCCAGCTCACCAGGGGGCGAAGGCTACACCTTC. It codes for CASSPGGEGYTF. Using reference TRBV18 and TRBJ1-2 for the parts outside the CDR3, the full variable domain is NAGVMQNPRHLVRRRGQEARLRCSPMKGHSHVYWYRQLPEEGLKFMVYLQKENIIDESGMPKERFSAEFPKEGPSILRIQQVVRGDSAAYFCASSPGGEGYTFGSGTRLTVV.

V gene TRBV9 combines with J gene TRBJ1-2, with unresolved D. CDR1 is SGDLS, CDR2 YYNGEE, per germline. The CDR3 has 17 amino acids. Between the trimmed V and J ends, which lost 3 bases and 8 bases, there was a span of 26 bases. The CDR3 DNA is TGTGCCAGCAGCGAGGGAAGCCCGGGAGACTCCAGGAGGGGCTACACCTTC. It translates to CASSEGSPGDSRRGYTF.

The rearrangement links TRBV15 to TRBJ1-6; D ambiguous. The ends were cut back, 5 bases at V and 10 bases at J, with 9 bases in the middle. CDR3 length: 12 amino acids. Germline V gene sequence: CDR1 LNHNV, CDR2 YYDKDF (reference sequence). The CDR3 reads CATSPRYSPLHF. The CDR3 region has the DNA TGTGCCACCAGCCCGAGGTACTCACCCCTCCACTTT.

The CDR3 nucleotides are TGCGCCAGCAGCTTGGCGCCGGGTAACTATGGCTACACCTTC. Its protein is CASSLAPGNYGYTF. The chain is built from TRBV5-1 and TRBJ1-2; D is uncertain. This CDR3 has 14 amino acids. Trimming removed 0 bases from V and 1 base from J, with 7 bases in between. Germline lookup yields CDR1 SGHRS and CDR2 YFSETQ.

This chain uses TRBV7-9 with TRBJ1-1, with TRBD1 as a possible D gene (6 bases). Trimming took 5 bases from V and 1 from J, leaving 17 bases between them. The CDR3 length is 16 residues. Germline V lookup: CDR1 SEHNR, CDR2 FQNEAQ (reference sequence). The CDR3 is CASSPKGTGQNTEAFF. DNA of the CDR3: TGTGCCAGCAGCCCAAAAGGGACGGGACAGAACACTGAAGCTTTCTTT. The whole variable domain, remainder taken from reference TRBV7-9 and TRBJ1-1, is DTGVSQNPRHKITKRGQNVTFRCDPISEHNRLYWYRQTLGQGPEFLTYFQNEAQLEKSRLLSDRFSAERPKGSFSTLEIQRTEQGDSAMYLCASSPKGTGQNTEAFFGQGTRLTVV.

In its sample, this clone was seen once. The chain's CDR3 is CASSYPSGQGDGYTF. The CDR3 DNA is TGTGCCAGCAGTTACCCCTCTGGACAGGGGGATGGCTACACCTTC. The chain is built from TRBV6-6 and TRBJ1-2; TRBD1 aligns across 10 bases. With 2 bases clipped from V and 6 bases from J, the junction kept 6 bases outside the gene matches. Germline V gives CDR1 MNHNY, CDR2 SVGAGI (reference sequence). The CDR3 runs to 15 residues.

The chain employs TRBV19 and TRBJ1-2; D ambiguous. The germline CDR1 and CDR2 sequences are LNHDA and SQIVND (reference sequence). Trimming left V 5 bases short and J 1 base short, with 8 bases between. The CDR3 spans 13 residues. CDR3: CASSVTVNYGYTF. Here the CDR3 DNA reads TGTGCCAGTAGTGTTACTGTTAACTATGGCTACACCTTC.

In its sample, this clone was seen once. Here the CDR3 DNA reads TGTGCCAGCAGGCCGACGGGACAGGGGGTCGGCTACACCTTC. This codes for CASRPTGQGVGYTF. J is TRBJ1-2 and V is TRBV6-5; 11 bases line up with TRBD1. Germline V gene lookup returns CDR1 MNHEY and CDR2 SVGAGI. Germline trimming cut 6 bases from V and 8 bases from J; bases unmatched to any gene: 8. CDR3 length: 14 amino acids.

The rearrangement joins TRBV18 to TRBJ1-5; 7 positions match TRBD1. This CDR3 has 17 residues. CDR1 is KGHSH, CDR2 LQKENI, per germline. J was trimmed by 4 bases and V by 5 bases; bases with no gene match: 14. Here the CDR3 DNA reads TGTGCCAGCTCAGCCGCTACCGGGACAGCATATAATCAGCCCCAGCATTTT. Encoded protein: CASSAATGTAYNQPQHF.

The table lists this clone with a few counts. The chain carries TRBV18 and TRBJ2-7; D is undetermined. Germline V gives CDR1 KGHSH, CDR2 LQKENI. Trimming pared 5 bases from V and 6 bases from J, leaving 14 bases between. CDR3 length: 13 amino acids. The CDR3 DNA reads TGTGCCAGCTCATCCGAGAGTAAAGGCGAGCAGTACTTC. Its protein product is CASSSESKGEQYF.

The CDR3 DNA follows: TGCAGCGTTCGACGGGACATCGGGTCACCCCTCCACTTT. Translating it yields CSVRRDIGSPLHF. This chain links TRBV29-1 with TRBJ1-6, with D maybe TRBD1 (6 bases). The CDR3 length is 13 residues. Germline V gives CDR1 SQVTM, CDR2 ANQGSEA. Trimming left V 5 bases short and J 10 bases short, with 15 bases between.

The chain joins TRBV11-2 to TRBJ2-5; no definite D call. Germline V gives CDR1 SGHAT, CDR2 FQNNGV. The CDR3 loop spans 15 amino acids. The germline V and J ends were trimmed by 0 bases and 2 bases, with 10 bases remaining between them. The CDR3 DNA reads as TGTGCCAGCAGCTTAGACCCGACCCAGCAAGAGACCCAGTACTTC. Translation: CASSLDPTQQETQYF.

The chain carries TRBV19 and TRBJ1-5, with 8 nucleotides matching TRBD1. J lost 2 bases, V lost 6 bases, and 6 bases had no gene match. The CDR3 runs 15 residues. Germline CDR1 is LNHDA and CDR2 is SQIVND (reference sequence). The CDR3 is CASRGGQGGNQPQHF. CDR3 bases: TGTGCCAGTAGGGGAGGACAGGGAGGCAATCAGCCCCAGCATTTT.

This rearrangement joins TRBV10-3 to TRBJ2-2, with D possibly matching TRBD2 (6 bases). This CDR3 is built from 15 residues. CDR1 and CDR2 from the germline V gene are ENHRY and SYGVKD. The V end lost 0 bases, the J end lost 5 bases, and 10 bases lay between the germline ends. The CDR3 sequence is CAISESGLETGELFF. CDR3 in DNA: TGTGCCATCAGTGAGTCGGGACTCGAGACCGGGGAGCTGTTTTTT.

V gene TRBV6-5 combines with J gene TRBJ1-5; the D is unclear. V was clipped by 2 bases and J by 3 bases, with 5 bases between them. Per the germline V gene, CDR1 is MNHEY and CDR2 is SVGAGI. The CDR3 covers 13 residues. DNA for the CDR3: TGTGCCAGCAGTTACGGTGCCAATCAGCCCCAGCATTTT. Translating gives CASSYGANQPQHF.

This clone was picked up a small number of times. The chain uses TRBV19 and TRBJ1-1, with TRBD1 identical over 9 bases. There are 14 residues in the CDR3. Looked up from germline, CDR1 is LNHDA and CDR2 is SQIVND (reference sequence). V was clipped by 5 bases and J by 5 bases; unmatched bases: 6. The CDR3 DNA reads TGTGCCAGTAGTCAGGGACAGGGTTGGACTGAAGCTTTCTTT. Residues: CASSQGQGWTEAFF.

This clone is categorized as medium-sized. Other DNA sequences within the sample encode an identical CDR3. V and J are TRBV19 and TRBJ1-5; D may be TRBD1 (5 bases). The CDR3 sequence is 14 residues long. Trimming shortened V by 6 bases and J by 4 bases, and 13 bases separated the two germline ends. Germline-derived CDR1 and CDR2 are LNHDA and SQIVND (reference sequence). In DNA, the CDR3 is TGTGCCAGTAGCCGTGAGGGACGAAATCAGCCCCAGCATTTT. It specifies CASSREGRNQPQHF.

This sequence joins TRBV5-1 and TRBJ2-3; 7 bases agree with TRBD1. CDR1 is SGHRS, CDR2 YFSETQ, per germline. The CDR3 has 15 amino acids. Trimming removed 5 bases from V and 0 bases from J; junction bases left unmatched: 6. CDR3 coding DNA: TGCGCCAGCAGTCCAGACAGGGTTAGCACAGATACGCAGTATTTT. Translation gives CASSPDRVSTDTQYF.